The entry below gives a single TCR beta chain sequence along with its context. The germline V and J ends were trimmed by 5 bases and 4 bases, with 8 bases remaining between them. This CDR3 contains 13 residues. CDR1 is MDHEN and CDR2 is SYDVKM in the germline V gene. The entry originates in a study of T cell changes during pregnancy in multiple sclerosis. The data were produced by immunoSEQ multiplex PCR, yet TCRdb's version contains in-frame clones alone and is incomplete. In the table there are 40,000 to 55,000 clones, 92% of which are singletons. The genes are TRBV28 and TRBJ1-4; D is ambiguous. The sequencing used CD4+ T cells from peripheral blood mononuclear cells, collected after pregnancy. The sequence came from a female donor in good health, enrolled as a control in a pregnancy study. CDR3: CASSEQNNEKLFF. CDR3 in DNA: TGTGCCAGCAGTGAACAGAATAATGAAAAACTGTTTTTT.